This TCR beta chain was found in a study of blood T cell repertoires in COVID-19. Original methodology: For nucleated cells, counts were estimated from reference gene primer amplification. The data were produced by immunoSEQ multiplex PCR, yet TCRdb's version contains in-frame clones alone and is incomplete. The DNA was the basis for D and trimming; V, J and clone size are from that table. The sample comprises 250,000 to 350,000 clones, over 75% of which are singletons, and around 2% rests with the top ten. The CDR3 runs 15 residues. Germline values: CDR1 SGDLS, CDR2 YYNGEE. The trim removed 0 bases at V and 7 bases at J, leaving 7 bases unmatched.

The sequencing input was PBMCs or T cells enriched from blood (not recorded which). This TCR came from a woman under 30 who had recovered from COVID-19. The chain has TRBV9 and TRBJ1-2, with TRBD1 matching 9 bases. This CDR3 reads CASSVGDRVVSGYTF. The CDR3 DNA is TGTGCCAGCAGCGTAGGGGACAGGGTAGTGTCTGGCTACACCTTC.